The clone carrying this T cell receptor beta chain was recorded once. Its antigen remains unidentified. This specimen belongs to a study of CD4+ T cells in melanoma. CDR1 is MNHNY and CDR2 is SVGAGI in the germline V gene (reference sequence). V was clipped by 7 bases and J by 3 bases, with 11 bases between them. There are 13 residues in the CDR3. Assay: immunoSEQ multiplex PCR; the TCRdb copy retains only in-frame clones and omits some. In the table there are about 15,000 clones, approximately 62% of which are singletons. Study-wide results and caveats: CD8+ T cell, macrophage and B cell function reportedly correlated with neoantigen-specific CD4+ T cells. In melanoma, neoantigen-specific CD4+ T cells reportedly differed in differentiation state.

What was sequenced was cells from a culture (not recorded whether cultured in vitro). This sequence originates from a human donor with melanoma. The V gene is TRBV6-6, the J gene TRBJ2-3; no clear D. The CDR3 protein is CASTRVGTDTQYF. The DNA of the CDR3 is TGTGCCAGCACAAGAGTAGGGACAGATACGCAGTATTTT.